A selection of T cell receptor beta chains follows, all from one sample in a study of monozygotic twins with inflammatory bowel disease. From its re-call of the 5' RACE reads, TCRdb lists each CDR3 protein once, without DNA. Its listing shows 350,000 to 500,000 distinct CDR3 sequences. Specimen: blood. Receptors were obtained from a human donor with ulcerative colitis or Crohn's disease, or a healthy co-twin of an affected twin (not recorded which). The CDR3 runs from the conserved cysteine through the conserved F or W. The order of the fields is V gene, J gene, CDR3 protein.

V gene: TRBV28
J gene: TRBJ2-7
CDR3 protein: CATQSPLRGRIHEQYF

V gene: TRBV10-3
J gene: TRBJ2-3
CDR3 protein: CAISESTEATDTQYF

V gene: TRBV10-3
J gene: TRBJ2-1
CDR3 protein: CAISESVTSGGLGGYNEQFF

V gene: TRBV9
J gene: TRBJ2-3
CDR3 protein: CASSPPWATSTDTQYF

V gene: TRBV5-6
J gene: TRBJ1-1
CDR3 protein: CASAIGVSGEAFF

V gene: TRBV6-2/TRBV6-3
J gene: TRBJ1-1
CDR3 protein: CASSLHQGDGPEAFF

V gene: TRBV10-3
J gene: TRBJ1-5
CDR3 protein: CAIRGTGESQPQHF

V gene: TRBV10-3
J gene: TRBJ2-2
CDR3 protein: CAISAGHPNTGELFF

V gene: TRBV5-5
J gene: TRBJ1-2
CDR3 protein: CASSRQEANYGYTF

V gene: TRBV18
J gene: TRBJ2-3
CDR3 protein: CASSENPNLPDTQYF

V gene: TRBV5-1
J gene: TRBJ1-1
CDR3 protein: CASSPEPNTEAFF

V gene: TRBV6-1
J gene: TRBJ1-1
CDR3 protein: CASRTVRGDTEAFF

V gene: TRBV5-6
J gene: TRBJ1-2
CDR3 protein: CASSRQGPYGYTF

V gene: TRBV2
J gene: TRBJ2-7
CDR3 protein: CATSPWQMEQYF

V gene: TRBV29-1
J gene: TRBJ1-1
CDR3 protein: CSVEVRQPMNTEAFF

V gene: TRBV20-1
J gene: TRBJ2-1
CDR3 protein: CSADDASGRSGYNEQFF

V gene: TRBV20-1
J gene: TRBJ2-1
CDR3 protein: CSAVDRNEQFF

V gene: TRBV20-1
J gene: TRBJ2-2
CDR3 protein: CSAPWGGPNTGELFF

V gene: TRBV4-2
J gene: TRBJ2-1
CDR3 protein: CASSQALGLGEQFF

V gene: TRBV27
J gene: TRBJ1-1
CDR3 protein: CASVSRGQTNTEAFF

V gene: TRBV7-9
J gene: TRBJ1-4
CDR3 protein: CASSLYRRATNEKLFF

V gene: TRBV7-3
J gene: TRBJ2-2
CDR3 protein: CASSLGGSLIGELFF

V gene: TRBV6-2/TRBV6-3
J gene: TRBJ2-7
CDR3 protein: CASRGQGSEQYF

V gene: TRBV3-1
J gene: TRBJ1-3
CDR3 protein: CASSQTSSGNTIYF

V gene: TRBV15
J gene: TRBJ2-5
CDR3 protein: CATSREGLETQYF

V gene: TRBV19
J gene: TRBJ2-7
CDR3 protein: CAIPPRASGRSYEQYF

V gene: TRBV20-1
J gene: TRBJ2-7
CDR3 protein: CSAIPGTSVTYEQYF

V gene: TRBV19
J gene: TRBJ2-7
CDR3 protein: CASSIEGRGHYEQYF

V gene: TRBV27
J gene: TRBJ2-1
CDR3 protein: CASSSDTLGYNEQFF

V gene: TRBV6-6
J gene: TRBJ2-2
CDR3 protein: CASTSYTGELFF

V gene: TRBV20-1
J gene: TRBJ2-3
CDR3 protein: CSASSPKDTDTQYF

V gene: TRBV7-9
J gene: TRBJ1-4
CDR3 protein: CASGQQGRGHNEKLFF

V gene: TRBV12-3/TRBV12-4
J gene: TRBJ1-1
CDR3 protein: CASSLNRGLSEAFF

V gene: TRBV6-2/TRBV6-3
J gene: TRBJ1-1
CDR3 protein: CASSEQDTEAFF

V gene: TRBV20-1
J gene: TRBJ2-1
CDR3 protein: CSARDRGVTSGSYNEQFF